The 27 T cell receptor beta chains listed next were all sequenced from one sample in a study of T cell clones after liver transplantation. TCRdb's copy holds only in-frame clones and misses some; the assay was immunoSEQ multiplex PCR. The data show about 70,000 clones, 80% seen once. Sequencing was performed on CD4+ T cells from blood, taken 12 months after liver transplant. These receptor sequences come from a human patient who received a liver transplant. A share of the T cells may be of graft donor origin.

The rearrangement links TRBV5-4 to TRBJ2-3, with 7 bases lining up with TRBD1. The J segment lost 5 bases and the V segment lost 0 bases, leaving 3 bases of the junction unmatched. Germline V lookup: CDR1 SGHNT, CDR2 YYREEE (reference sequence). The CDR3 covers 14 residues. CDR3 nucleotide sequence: TGTGCCAGCAGCTTGGGAGGGGGCTTAGATACGCAGTATTTT. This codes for CASSLGGGLDTQYF.

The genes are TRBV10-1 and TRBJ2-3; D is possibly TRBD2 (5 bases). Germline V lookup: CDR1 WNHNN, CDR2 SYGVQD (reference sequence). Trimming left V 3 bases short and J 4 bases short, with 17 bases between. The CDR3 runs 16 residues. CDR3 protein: CASSDPAGPGADTQYF. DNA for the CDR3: TGCGCCAGCAGTGACCCTGCCGGGCCCGGGGCAGATACGCAGTATTTT.

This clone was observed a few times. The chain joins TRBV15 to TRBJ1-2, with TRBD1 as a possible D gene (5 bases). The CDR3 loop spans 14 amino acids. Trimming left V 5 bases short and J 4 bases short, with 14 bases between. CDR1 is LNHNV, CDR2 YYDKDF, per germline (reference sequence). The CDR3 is CATSLRDQAYGYTF. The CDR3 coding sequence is TGTGCCACCAGCCTCCGGGACCAGGCCTATGGCTACACCTTC.

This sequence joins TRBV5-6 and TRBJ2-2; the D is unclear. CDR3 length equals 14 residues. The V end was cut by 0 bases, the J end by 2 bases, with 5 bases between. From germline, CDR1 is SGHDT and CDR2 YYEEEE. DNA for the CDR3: TGTGCCAGCAGCTTGGGGGGAAACACCGGGGAGCTGTTTTTT. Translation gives CASSLGGNTGELFF. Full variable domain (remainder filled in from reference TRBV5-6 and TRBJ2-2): DAGVTQSPTHLIKTRGQQVTLRCSPKSGHDTVSWYQQALGQGPQFIFQYYEEEERQRGNFPDRFSGHQFPNYSSELNVNALLLGDSALYLCASSLGGNTGELFFGEGSRLTVL.

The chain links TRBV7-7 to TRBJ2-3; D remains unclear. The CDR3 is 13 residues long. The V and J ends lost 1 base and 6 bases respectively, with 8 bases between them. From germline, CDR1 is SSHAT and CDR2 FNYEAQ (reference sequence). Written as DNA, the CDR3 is TGTGCCAGCAGCTTAGGCCCTCTCGATACGCAGTATTTT. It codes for CASSLGPLDTQYF.

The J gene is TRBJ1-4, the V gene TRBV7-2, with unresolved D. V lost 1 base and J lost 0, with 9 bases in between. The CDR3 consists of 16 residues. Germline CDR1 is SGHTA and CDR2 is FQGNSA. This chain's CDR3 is CASSLDIRSTNEKLFF. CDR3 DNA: TGTGCCAGCAGCTTAGATATCAGATCAACTAATGAAAAACTGTTTTTT.

The CDR3 nucleotides are TGTGCCAGCAGTGCGGACAGGGTGGGTTATGGCTACACCTTC. Its translation: CASSADRVGYGYTF. The chain employs TRBV6-1 and TRBJ1-2; 8 bases match TRBD1. Germline trimming cut 4 bases from V and 5 bases from J; bases unmatched to any gene: 6. The CDR3 has 14 residues. Germline V lookup: CDR1 MNHNS, CDR2 SASEGT.

The CDR3 here is CASSGRQFSGNTIYF. DNA for the CDR3: TGTGCCAGTAGTGGCAGGCAATTCTCTGGAAACACCATATATTTT. The chain links TRBV19 to TRBJ1-3; D is undetermined. CDR3 length: 15 residues. Germline CDR1 and CDR2: LNHDA and SQIVND (reference sequence). Trimming left V 5 bases short and J 0 bases short, with 11 bases between. The full variable domain, its missing parts supplied by reference TRBV19 and TRBJ1-3, is DGGITQSPKYLFRKEGQNVTLSCEQNLNHDAMYWYRQDPGQGLRLIYYSQIVNDFQKGDIAEGYSVSREKKESFPLTVTSAQKNPTAFYLCASSGRQFSGNTIYFGEGSWLTVV.

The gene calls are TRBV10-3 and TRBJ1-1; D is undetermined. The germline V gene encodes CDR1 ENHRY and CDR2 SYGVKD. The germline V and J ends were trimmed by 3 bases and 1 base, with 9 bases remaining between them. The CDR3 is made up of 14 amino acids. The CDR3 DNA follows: TGTGCCATCAGTGATAGGGTACCGAACACTGAAGCTTTCTTT. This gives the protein CAISDRVPNTEAFF.

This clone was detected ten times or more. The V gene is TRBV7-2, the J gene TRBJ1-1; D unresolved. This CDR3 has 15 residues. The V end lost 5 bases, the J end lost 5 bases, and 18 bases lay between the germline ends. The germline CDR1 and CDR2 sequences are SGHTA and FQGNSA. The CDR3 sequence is CASSPSVRLGTEAFF. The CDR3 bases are TGTGCCAGCAGCCCTTCCGTGCGTTTAGGGACTGAAGCTTTCTTT.

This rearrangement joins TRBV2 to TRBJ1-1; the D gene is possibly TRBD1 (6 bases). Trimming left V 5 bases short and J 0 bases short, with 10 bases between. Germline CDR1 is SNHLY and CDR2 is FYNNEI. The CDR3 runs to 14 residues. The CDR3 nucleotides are TGTGCCAGCAGTCCACAGGGTATGAACACTGAAGCTTTCTTT. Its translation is CASSPQGMNTEAFF.

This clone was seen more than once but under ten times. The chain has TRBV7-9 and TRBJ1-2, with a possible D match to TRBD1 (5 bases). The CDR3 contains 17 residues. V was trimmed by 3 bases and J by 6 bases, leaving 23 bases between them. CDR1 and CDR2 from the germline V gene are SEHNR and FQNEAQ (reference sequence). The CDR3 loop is CASSFTGTANPLHGYTF. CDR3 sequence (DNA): TGTGCCAGCAGCTTCACCGGGACGGCGAATCCCCTGCATGGCTACACCTTC.

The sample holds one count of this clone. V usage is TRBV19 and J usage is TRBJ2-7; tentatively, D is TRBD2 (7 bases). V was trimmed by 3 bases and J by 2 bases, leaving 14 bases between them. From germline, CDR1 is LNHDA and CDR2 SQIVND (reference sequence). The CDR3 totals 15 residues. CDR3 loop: CASSIRGAGAYEQYF. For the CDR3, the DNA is TGTGCCAGTAGTATCCGGGGGGCTGGCGCCTACGAGCAGTACTTC.

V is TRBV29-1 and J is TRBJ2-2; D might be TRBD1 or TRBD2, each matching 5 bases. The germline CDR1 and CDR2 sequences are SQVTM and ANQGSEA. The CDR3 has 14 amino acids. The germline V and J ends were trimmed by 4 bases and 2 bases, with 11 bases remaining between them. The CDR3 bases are TGCAGCGTTGCCGCAGGGAGTAACACCGGGGAGCTGTTTTTT. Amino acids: CSVAAGSNTGELFF.

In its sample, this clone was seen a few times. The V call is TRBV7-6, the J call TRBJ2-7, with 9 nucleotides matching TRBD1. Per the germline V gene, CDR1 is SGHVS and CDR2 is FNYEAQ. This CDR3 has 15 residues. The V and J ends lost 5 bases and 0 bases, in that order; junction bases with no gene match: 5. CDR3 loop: CASSVGQGSSYEQYF. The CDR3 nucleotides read TGTGCCAGCAGCGTGGGACAGGGTAGCTCCTACGAGCAGTACTTC.

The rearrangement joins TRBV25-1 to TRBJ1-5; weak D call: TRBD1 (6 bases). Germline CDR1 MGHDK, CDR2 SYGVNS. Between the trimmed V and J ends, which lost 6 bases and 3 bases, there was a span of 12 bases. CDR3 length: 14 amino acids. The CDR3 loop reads CASSPGAANQPQHF. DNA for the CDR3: TGTGCCAGCAGCCCAGGGGCCGCCAATCAGCCCCAGCATTTT.

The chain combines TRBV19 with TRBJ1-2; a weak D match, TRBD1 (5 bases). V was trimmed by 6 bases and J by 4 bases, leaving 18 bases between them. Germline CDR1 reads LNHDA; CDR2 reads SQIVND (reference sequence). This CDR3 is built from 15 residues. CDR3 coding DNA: TGTGCCAGTAGGGGCAGGGCCCCGGGGGGCTATGGCTACACCTTC. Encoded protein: CASRGRAPGGYGYTF. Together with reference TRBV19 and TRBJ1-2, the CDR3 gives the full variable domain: DGGITQSPKYLFRKEGQNVTLSCEQNLNHDAMYWYRQDPGQGLRLIYYSQIVNDFQKGDIAEGYSVSREKKESFPLTVTSAQKNPTAFYLCASRGRAPGGYGYTFGSGTRLTVV.

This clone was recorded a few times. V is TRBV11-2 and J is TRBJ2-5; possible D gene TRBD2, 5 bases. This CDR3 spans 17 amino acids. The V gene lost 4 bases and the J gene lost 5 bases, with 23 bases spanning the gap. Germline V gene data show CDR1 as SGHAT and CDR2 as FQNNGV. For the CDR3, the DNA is TGTGCCAGCAGCTCCCCTTCTTATCGGGGATCTAGCGAGACCCAGTACTTC. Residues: CASSSPSYRGSSETQYF.

This chain's CDR3 is CASSLPRRGIYEQYF. CDR3 coding DNA: TGTGCCAGCAGTTTACCGCGAAGGGGGATCTACGAGCAGTACTTC. The V gene is TRBV28, the J gene TRBJ2-7; the D gene is possibly TRBD1 (6 bases). This CDR3 contains 15 residues. The germline V and J ends were trimmed by 2 bases and 3 bases, with 14 bases remaining between them. CDR1 is MDHEN and CDR2 is SYDVKM in the germline V gene. The complete variable domain, with remaining parts taken from reference TRBV28 and TRBJ2-7, reads DVKVTQSSRYLVKRTGEKVFLECVQDMDHENMFWYRQDPGLGLRLIYFSYDVKMKEKGDIPEGYSVSREKKERFSLILESASTNQTSMYLCASSLPRRGIYEQYFGPGTRLTVT.

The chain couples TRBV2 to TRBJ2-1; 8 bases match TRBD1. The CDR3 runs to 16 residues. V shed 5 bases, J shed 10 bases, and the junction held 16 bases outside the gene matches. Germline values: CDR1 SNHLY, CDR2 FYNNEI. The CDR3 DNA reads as TGTGCCAGCAGTCCCCTCGCCCCAGACCAGGGGGCGGAGCAGTTCTTC. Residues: CASSPLAPDQGAEQFF.

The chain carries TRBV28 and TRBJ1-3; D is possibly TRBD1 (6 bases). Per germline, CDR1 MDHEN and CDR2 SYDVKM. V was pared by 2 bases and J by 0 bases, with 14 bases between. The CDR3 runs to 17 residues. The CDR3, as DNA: TGTGCCAGCAGTTTACCCGGGACATGGAGCTCTGGAAACACCATATATTTT. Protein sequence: CASSLPGTWSSGNTIYF.

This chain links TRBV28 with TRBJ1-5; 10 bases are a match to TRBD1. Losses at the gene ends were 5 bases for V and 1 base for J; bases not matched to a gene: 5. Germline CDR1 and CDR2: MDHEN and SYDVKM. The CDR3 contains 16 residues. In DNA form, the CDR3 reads TGTGCCAGCAGTCCGGACAGGGGGTTCAGCAATCAGCCCCAGCATTTT. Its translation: CASSPDRGFSNQPQHF.

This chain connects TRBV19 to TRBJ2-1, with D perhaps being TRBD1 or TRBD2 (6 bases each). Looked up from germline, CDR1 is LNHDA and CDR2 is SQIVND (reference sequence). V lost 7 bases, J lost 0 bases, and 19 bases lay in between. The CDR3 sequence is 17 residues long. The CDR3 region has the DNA TGTGCCAGTAATTCGAGGGGGGATGGACTCTCCTACAATGAGCAGTTCTTC. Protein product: CASNSRGDGLSYNEQFF.

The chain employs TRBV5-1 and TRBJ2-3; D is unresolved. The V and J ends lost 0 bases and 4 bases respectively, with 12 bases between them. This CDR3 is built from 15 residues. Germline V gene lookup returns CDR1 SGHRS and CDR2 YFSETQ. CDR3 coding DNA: TGCGCCAGCAGCTTGGAAGGTGCGGCGGCAGATACGCAGTATTTT. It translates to CASSLEGAAADTQYF. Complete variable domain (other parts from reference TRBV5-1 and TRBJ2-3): KAGVTQTPRYLIKTRGQQVTLSCSPISGHRSVSWYQQTPGQGLQFLFEYFSETQRNKGNFPGRFSGRQFSNSRSEMNVSTLELGDSALYLCASSLEGAAADTQYFGPGTRLTVL.

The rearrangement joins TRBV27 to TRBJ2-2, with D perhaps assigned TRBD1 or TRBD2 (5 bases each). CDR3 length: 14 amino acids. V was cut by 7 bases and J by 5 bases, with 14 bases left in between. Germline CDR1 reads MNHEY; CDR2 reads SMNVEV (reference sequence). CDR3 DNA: TGTGCCAGCATGGGACGGGTAACGACCGGGGAGCTGTTTTTT. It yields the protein CASMGRVTTGELFF.

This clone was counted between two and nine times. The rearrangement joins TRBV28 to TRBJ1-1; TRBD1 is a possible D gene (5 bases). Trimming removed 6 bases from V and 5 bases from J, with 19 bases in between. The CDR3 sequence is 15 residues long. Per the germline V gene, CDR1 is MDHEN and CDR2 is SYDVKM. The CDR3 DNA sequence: TGTGCCAGCAGCCCAAGTACCCGGGGGGTGACTGAAGCTTTCTTT. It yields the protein CASSPSTRGVTEAFF.

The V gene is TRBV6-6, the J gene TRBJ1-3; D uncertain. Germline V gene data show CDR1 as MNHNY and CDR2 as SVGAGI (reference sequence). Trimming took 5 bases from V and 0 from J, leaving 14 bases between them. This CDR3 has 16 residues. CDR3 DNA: TGTGCCAGCAGTCTGGCTAGTATGTTCTCTGGAAACACCATATATTTT. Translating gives CASSLASMFSGNTIYF.